The clone carrying this TCR beta chain was observed many times. The sample originates from a study of human T cells and chemical hapten exposure. Time point indicated: patch test 1, 2 weeks after DPC sensitization. The treatment: therapeutic diphenylcyclopropenone sensitization with weekly scalp DPC. Venepuncture was done earlier than the placement of each patch test. Germline V gene sequence: CDR1 KGHSH, CDR2 LQKENI. With 4 bases removed from V and 11 bases from J, the gap between germline ends came to 26 bases. The CDR3 consists of 16 residues. TCRdb analysed the RACE reads with MiXCR anew, one entry per CDR3 protein. The repertoire consists of 75,000 to 90,000 distinct CDR3 sequences, with around 7.8% occurring once and the leading ten covering roughly 1.6%.

This chain links TRBV18 with TRBJ1-1; D might be TRBD1 (5 bases). The specimen was whole blood, collected in connection with sensitization to the hapten diphenylcyclopropenone (DPC). This clonotype was sampled from a woman aged 25 to 39 with alopecia areata. Some clones in this sample may be carry-over from other donors' samples. Here the CDR3 DNA reads TGTGCCAGCTCACGCGAAAAGACAGATTTGGGGGTAAGGGCTTTCTTT. It translates to CASSREKTDLGVRAFF.